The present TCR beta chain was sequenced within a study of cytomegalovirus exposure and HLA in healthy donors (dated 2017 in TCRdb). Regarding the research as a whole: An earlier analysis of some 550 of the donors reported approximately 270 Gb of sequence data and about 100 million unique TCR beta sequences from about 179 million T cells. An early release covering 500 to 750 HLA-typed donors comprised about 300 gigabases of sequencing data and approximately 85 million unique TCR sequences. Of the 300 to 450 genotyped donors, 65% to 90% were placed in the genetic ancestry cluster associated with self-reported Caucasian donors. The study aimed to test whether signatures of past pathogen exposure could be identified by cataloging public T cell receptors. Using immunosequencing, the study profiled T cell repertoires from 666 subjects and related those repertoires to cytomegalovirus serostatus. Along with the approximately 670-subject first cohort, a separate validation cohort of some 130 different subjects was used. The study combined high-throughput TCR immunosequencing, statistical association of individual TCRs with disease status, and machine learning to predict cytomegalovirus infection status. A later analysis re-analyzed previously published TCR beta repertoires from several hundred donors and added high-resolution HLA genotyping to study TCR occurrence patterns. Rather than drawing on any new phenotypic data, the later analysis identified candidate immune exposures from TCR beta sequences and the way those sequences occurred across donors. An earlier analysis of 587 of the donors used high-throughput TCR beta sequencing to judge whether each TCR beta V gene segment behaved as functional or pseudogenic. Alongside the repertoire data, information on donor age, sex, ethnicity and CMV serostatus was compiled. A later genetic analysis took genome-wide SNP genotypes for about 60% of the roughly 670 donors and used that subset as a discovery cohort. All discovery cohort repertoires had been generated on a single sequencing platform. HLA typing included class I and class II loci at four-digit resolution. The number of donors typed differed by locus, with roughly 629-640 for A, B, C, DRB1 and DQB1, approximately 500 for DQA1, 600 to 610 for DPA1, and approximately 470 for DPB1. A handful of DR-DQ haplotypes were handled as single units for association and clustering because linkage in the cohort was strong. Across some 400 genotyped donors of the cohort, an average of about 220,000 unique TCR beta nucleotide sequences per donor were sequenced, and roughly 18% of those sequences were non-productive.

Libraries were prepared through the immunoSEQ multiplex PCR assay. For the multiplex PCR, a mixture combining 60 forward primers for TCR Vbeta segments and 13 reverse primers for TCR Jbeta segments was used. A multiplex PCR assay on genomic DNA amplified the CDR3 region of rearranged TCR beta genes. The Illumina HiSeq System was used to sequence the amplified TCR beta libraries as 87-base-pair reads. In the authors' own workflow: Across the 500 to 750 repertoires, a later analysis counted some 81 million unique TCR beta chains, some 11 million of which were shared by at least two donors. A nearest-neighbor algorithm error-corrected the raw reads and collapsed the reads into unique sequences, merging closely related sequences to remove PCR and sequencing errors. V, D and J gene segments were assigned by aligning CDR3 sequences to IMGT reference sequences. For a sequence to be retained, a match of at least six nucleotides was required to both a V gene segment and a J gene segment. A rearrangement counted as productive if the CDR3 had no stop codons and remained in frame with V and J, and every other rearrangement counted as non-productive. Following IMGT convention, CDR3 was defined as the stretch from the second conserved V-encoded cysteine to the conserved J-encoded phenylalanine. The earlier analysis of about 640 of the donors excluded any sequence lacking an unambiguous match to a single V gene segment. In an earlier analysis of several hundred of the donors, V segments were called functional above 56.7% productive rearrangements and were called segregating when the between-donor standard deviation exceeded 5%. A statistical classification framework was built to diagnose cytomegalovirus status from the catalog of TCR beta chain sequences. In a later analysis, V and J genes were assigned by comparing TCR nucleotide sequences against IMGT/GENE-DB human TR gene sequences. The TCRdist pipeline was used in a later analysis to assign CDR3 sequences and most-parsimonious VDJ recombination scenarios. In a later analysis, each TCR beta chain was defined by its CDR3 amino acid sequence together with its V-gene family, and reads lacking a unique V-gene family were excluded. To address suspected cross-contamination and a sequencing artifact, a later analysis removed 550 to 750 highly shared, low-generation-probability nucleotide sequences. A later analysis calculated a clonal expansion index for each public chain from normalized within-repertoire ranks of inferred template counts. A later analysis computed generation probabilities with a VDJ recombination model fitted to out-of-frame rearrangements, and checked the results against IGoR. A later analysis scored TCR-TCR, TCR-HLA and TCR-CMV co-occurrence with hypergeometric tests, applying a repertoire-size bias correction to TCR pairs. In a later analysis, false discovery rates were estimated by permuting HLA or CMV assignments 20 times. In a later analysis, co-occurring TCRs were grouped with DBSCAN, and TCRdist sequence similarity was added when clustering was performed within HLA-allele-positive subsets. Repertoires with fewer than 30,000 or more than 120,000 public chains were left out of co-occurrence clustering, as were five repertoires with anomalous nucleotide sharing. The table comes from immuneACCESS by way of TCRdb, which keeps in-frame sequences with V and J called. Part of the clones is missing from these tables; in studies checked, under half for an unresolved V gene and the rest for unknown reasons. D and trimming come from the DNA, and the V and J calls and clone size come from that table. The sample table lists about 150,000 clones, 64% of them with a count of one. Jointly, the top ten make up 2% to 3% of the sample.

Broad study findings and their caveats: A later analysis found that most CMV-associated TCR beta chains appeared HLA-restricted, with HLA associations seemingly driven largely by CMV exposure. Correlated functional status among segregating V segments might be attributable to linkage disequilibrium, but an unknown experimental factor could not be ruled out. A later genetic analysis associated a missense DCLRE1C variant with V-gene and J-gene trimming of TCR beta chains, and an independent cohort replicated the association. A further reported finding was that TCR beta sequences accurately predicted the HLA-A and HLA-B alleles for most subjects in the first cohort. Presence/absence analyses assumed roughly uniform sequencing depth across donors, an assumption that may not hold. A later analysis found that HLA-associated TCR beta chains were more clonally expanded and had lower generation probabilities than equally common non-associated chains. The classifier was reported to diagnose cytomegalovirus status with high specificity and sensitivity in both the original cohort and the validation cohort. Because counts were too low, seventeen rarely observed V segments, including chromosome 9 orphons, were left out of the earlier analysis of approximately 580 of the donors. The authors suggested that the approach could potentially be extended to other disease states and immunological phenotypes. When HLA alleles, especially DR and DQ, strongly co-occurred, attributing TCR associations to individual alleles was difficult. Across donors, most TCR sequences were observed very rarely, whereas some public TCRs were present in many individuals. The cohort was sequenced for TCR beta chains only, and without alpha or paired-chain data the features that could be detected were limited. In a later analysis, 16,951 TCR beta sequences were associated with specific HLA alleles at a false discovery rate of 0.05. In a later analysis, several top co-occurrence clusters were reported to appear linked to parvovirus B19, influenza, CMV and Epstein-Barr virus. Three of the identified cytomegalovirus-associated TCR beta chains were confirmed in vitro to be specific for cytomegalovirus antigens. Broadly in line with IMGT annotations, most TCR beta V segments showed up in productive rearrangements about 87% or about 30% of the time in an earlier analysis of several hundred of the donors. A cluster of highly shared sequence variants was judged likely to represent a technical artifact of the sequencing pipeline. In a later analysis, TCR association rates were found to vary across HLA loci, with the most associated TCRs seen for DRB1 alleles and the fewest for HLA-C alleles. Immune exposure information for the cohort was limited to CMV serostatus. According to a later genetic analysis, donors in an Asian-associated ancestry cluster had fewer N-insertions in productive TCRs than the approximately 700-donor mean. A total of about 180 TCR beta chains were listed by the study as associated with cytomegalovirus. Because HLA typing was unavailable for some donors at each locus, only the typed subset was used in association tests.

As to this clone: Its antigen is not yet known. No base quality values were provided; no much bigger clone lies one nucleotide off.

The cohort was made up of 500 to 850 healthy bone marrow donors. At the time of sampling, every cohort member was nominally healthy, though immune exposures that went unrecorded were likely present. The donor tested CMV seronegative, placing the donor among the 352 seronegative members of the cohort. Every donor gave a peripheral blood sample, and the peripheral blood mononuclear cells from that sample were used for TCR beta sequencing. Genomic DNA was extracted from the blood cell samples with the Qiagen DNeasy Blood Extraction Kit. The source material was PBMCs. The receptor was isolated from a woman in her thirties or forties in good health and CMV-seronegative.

The CDR3 in this case is CASSSPGGRQETQYF. The DNA is as follows: TGTGCCAGCAGCTCCCCAGGGGGAAGGCAAGAGACCCAGTACTTC. Rearrangement joined TRBV7-9 to TRBJ2-5, with TRBD1 matching 7 junction bases. The junction shows trimming of 4 bases on V and 2 bases on J, and the gene matches do not reach 7 bases of it. The germline V gene (reference sequence) gives CDR1 as SEHNR and CDR2 as FQNEAQ. There are 15 amino acids in the CDR3, from cysteine to phenylalanine inclusive. Of all the DNA, just the CDR3 is kept, 45 bases in frame from base 1.